This T cell receptor (beta chain) emerged from a study of T cell changes during pregnancy in multiple sclerosis (dated by TCRdb to between 2018 and 2020). Regarding the complete study: Changes in the T cell repertoire over the course of pregnancy were examined in this study in women with multiple sclerosis.

Library preparation employed the immunoSEQ multiplex PCR assay. TCRdb retrieved this table from immuneACCESS and kept in-frame rearrangements only. Not all clones are present; in checked studies, unresolved V genes account for under half, and no reason is known for the remainder. This sample is represented by about 40,000 clones; approximately 90% of them were singletons. The top ten hold approximately 4% of the sample. The CDR1 and CDR2 encoded by the germline V gene are SGDLS and YYNGEE. From V the trimming removes 0 bases and from J it removes 4 bases, while the gene matches leave 9 bases of the junction unaccounted for. From the cysteine up to the phenylalanine, the CDR3 has a length of 16 residues. Left in the record is the CDR3 DNA by itself, 48 bases read in frame from the first base. Notes on this clone: What antigen it recognizes has not been identified. Within one base of it there is no much larger clone, and no base qualities were kept.

The rearrangement combines TRBV9 with TRBJ1-2; 7 bases in the middle match TRBD1. This TCR was sampled from a female donor with multiple sclerosis, enrolled in a pregnancy study. Specimen: CD8+ T cells from peripheral blood mononuclear cells, collected in the first trimester of pregnancy. The CDR3 protein sequence reads: CASSVGGKGAAYGYTF. The DNA is TGTGCCAGCAGCGTAGGAGGAAAGGGGGCAGCCTATGGCTACACCTTC.